This record looks at one T cell receptor beta chain sequence and its context. Under the authors' procedure: Estimates of nucleated cell counts were drawn from the amplification of reference gene primers. Only in-frame clones appear in the TCRdb table, and some are missing; sequencing was by immunoSEQ multiplex PCR. For V, J and clone size, that table is used; D and trimming come from the DNA. The data contain roughly 190,000 clones, less than 90% of them singletons. V dropped 6 bases and J dropped 1; count of bases not matched to a gene: 5. The CDR3 totals 15 residues. Germline CDR1 and CDR2: MNHEY and SVGAGI. This sample is part of a study of blood T cell repertoires in COVID-19. Whole-study context: There were acute and convalescent COVID-19 samples, and they came from the United States, Italy and Spain. Sample material is recorded as cDNA or gDNA derived from T cells, B-cell-depleted T cells, or PBMCs.

The source material was peripheral blood. The gene calls are TRBV6-5 and TRBJ2-5; 10 bases align to TRBD2. This clonotype was sampled from a woman in her forties with acute or convalescent COVID-19. The CDR3 region is CASRHTSGAQETQYF. The CDR3 DNA sequence: TGTGCCAGCAGACATACTAGCGGGGCCCAAGAGACCCAGTACTTC.